The present entry profiles one T cell receptor beta chain with its context. V lost 6 bases, J lost 8 bases, and 20 bases lay in between. There are 14 residues in the CDR3. Looked up from germline, CDR1 is DFQATT and CDR2 is SNEGSKA (reference sequence). The data originate from a study of CD8 T cells in Susac syndrome. RNA in amounts of roughly 0.5 to 1 ug was reverse transcribed with random hexamers. The authors amplified TCR beta CDR3 across 54 Vbeta and 13 Jbeta using immunoSEQ multiplex PCR. TCRdb reprocessed the immunoSEQ multiplex PCR reads via MiXCR and lists one record per CDR3 protein. The sample has more than 150,000 distinct CDR3 sequences, 95% to 96% seen once.

V and J are TRBV20-1 and TRBJ2-1, with D perhaps matching TRBD2 (7 bases). The receptor was derived from a human donor with Susac syndrome. The sample comprised CD4+ T cells from PBMCs. The CDR3 bases are TGCAGTGCAGGGGGGGGACGAGTTCTCTATGAGCAGTTCTTC. Translated, it gives CSAGGGRVLYEQFF.